The 25 T cell receptor beta chains reported below all come from one sample, sequenced in a study of multiple sclerosis patients with progressive multifocal leukoencephalopathy. Documented time point: before natalizumab initiation. The protocol was immunoSEQ multiplex PCR, while the TCRdb copy is restricted to in-frame clones and leaves out a portion. The sample carries around 32,000 clones, over 90% recorded once. The specimen was PBMCs. The receptors here all came from a man aged 25 to 45 with multiple sclerosis.

A remark on this clone: This sample also contains other DNA sequences that code for the same CDR3. The CDR3 spells CASSVGGRNTGELFF. The CDR3 DNA is TGTGCCAGCAGCGTAGGCGGGCGGAACACCGGGGAGCTGTTTTTT. The chain combines TRBV9 with TRBJ2-2, with D maybe TRBD2 (5 bases). There are 15 residues in the CDR3. V lost 0 bases to trimming and J lost 1 base, with 7 bases between them. From germline, CDR1 is SGDLS and CDR2 YYNGEE.

This chain links TRBV7-3 with TRBJ2-7, with TRBD2 matching over 8 bases. The V gene end was trimmed by 5 bases and the J gene end by 4 bases; junction bases not matched to a gene: 7. Per germline, CDR1 SGHTA and CDR2 FQGTGA. The CDR3 length is 14 residues. The CDR3 sequence is CASSPSSGSYEQYF. As DNA, the CDR3 is TGTGCCAGCAGCCCCAGCAGCGGGAGTTACGAGCAGTACTTC.

This sequence joins TRBV25-1 and TRBJ2-5, with a tentative D call TRBD1 (5 bases). Trimming stripped 4 bases from V and 9 bases from J, with 15 bases between. CDR3 size: 13 residues. Per germline, CDR1 MGHDK and CDR2 SYGVNS. CDR3 bases: TGTGCCAGCAGTGCTGGGGCGACGGCGGCCCAGTACTTC. This encodes CASSAGATAAQYF.

The V call is TRBV14, the J call TRBJ1-1; no definite D call. Trimming removed 0 bases from V and 0 bases from J, with 14 bases in between. Germline V gene lookup returns CDR1 SGHDN and CDR2 FVKESK. This CDR3 spans 17 amino acids. The CDR3 nucleotides are TGTGCCAGCAGCCAAGATCCATTCGCTTTCATGAACACTGAAGCTTTCTTT. Protein product: CASSQDPFAFMNTEAFF.

The J gene is TRBJ1-6, the V gene TRBV5-6; 9 bases map to TRBD1. The CDR3 extends over 15 amino acids. Trimming at V came to 3 bases and at J to 7 bases, leaving 5 bases not matched to a gene. Germline lookup yields CDR1 SGHDT and CDR2 YYEEEE. The CDR3 spells CASSYWDRVNSPLHF. The DNA of the CDR3 is TGTGCCAGCAGCTACTGGGACAGGGTCAATTCACCCCTCCACTTT.

The rearrangement uses TRBV28 and TRBJ2-1, with TRBD2 identical over 9 bases. The CDR3 has 13 residues. Germline CDR1 reads MDHEN; CDR2 reads SYDVKM. J was trimmed by 13 bases and V by 5 bases; bases with no gene match: 9. CDR3 in DNA: TGTGCCAGCAGTGATCCAATTAGCGGGAGTCAGTTCTTC. Protein sequence: CASSDPISGSQFF. Full variable domain (rest looked up from reference TRBV28 and TRBJ2-1): DVKVTQSSRYLVKRTGEKVFLECVQDMDHENMFWYRQDPGLGLRLIYFSYDVKMKEKGDIPEGYSVSREKKERFSLILESASTNQTSMYLCASSDPISGSQFFGPGTRLTVL.

This sequence joins TRBV14 and TRBJ2-5; 10 bases are shared with TRBD2. The germline CDR1 and CDR2 sequences are SGHDN and FVKESK. V lost 5 bases and J lost 4; bases outside the gene matches: 10. There are 16 residues in the CDR3. In DNA, the CDR3 is TGTGCCAGCAGCGAAGCGAGTCTAGCGGGAGTAGAGACCCAGTACTTC. This gives the protein CASSEASLAGVETQYF. Together with reference TRBV14 and TRBJ2-5, the CDR3 gives the full variable domain: EAGVTQFPSHSVIEKGQTVTLRCDPISGHDNLYWYRRVMGKEIKFLLHFVKESKQDESGMPNNRFLAERTGGTYSTLKVQPAELEDSGVYFCASSEASLAGVETQYFGPGTRLLVL.

The chain joins TRBV12-5 to TRBJ2-3, with a possible D match to TRBD1 (6 bases). From germline, CDR1 is LGHNT and CDR2 FRNRAP. This CDR3 comprises 14 residues. The V end lost 2 bases, the J end lost 3 bases, and 9 bases lay between the germline ends. In DNA, the CDR3 is TGTGCTAGTGGTTTGCCAGGGGAGACAGATACGCAGTATTTT. It specifies CASGLPGETDTQYF.

This clone showed up just a few times. J is TRBJ1-2 and V is TRBV6-5; 11 nucleotides agree with TRBD1. In germline, CDR1 is MNHEY, CDR2 SVGAGI. The CDR3 sequence is 14 residues long. After removal of 6 bases from V and 6 bases from J, the junction contained 6 bases not matched to a gene. CDR3 bases: TGTGCCAGCAGCAAGGACAGGGGGCTGGATGGCTACACCTTC. Translated, it gives CASSKDRGLDGYTF.

V usage is TRBV6-6 and J usage is TRBJ2-1, with no clear D. The CDR3 runs 13 residues. Germline-derived CDR1 and CDR2 are MNHNY and SVGAGI (reference sequence). The germline V and J ends were trimmed by 2 bases and 8 bases, with 10 bases remaining between them. CDR3 sequence (DNA): TGTGCCAGCAGTTACCTCAGCAGCGATGAGCAGTTCTTC. Its protein is CASSYLSSDEQFF.

This rearrangement joins TRBV19 to TRBJ1-5; D uncertain. The germline V gene has CDR1 LNHDA and CDR2 SQIVND (reference sequence). This CDR3 comprises 12 residues. V lost 3 bases, J lost 6 bases, and 6 bases lay in between. This CDR3 is CASSIPPQPQHF. The CDR3 nucleotides are TGTGCCAGTAGTATCCCCCCTCAGCCCCAGCATTTT.

The chain employs TRBV5-1 and TRBJ2-3; 9 bases match TRBD2. After removal of 7 bases from V and 3 bases from J, the junction contained 9 bases not matched to a gene. CDR3 size: 15 residues. Germline-derived CDR1 and CDR2 are SGHRS and YFSETQ. The CDR3 protein is CASGIGGRGTDTQYF. DNA for the CDR3: TGCGCCAGCGGGATCGGCGGGAGGGGGACAGATACGCAGTATTTT.

V gene TRBV14 combines with J gene TRBJ2-5; D is unresolved. The V and J ends lost 2 bases and 5 bases respectively, with 15 bases between them. The CDR3 extends over 15 amino acids. Germline-derived CDR1 and CDR2 are SGHDN and FVKESK. This CDR3 reads CASSQSLAGSETQYF. DNA of the CDR3: TGTGCCAGCAGCCAATCCTTAGCTGGTAGTGAGACCCAGTACTTC.

The genes are TRBV4-2 and TRBJ1-2; 7 nucleotides match TRBD1. V lost 1 base, J lost 4 bases, and 3 bases stayed unmatched. This CDR3 is 14 amino acids long. Germline V gives CDR1 LGHNA, CDR2 YNFKEQ. CDR3 bases: TGTGCCAGCAGCCAAGGGACAGGAGCCTATGGCTACACCTTC. This encodes CASSQGTGAYGYTF.

The chain recombines TRBV19 with TRBJ2-3, with a tentative D call TRBD2 (7 bases). V lost 7 bases and J lost 3, with 14 bases in between. Germline CDR1 and CDR2: LNHDA and SQIVND (reference sequence). The CDR3 is 14 amino acids. The chain's CDR3 is CASKRGHGTDTQYF. CDR3 DNA sequence: TGTGCCAGTAAGCGGGGACACGGTACAGATACGCAGTATTTT. The full variable domain, with the rest looked up from reference TRBV19 and TRBJ2-3, is DGGITQSPKYLFRKEGQNVTLSCEQNLNHDAMYWYRQDPGQGLRLIYYSQIVNDFQKGDIAEGYSVSREKKESFPLTVTSAQKNPTAFYLCASKRGHGTDTQYFGPGTRLTVL.

The chain recombines TRBV25-1 with TRBJ2-1; either TRBD1 or TRBD2 may supply D (6 bases each). The length of the CDR3 is 14 residues. Trimming pared 0 bases from V and 10 bases from J, leaving 13 bases between. Germline V gene data show CDR1 as MGHDK and CDR2 as SYGVNS. The CDR3 DNA reads as TGTGCCAGCAGTGAATACGGGAGACAGGAAGAGCAGTTCTTC. This codes for CASSEYGRQEEQFF.

V gene TRBV19 combines with J gene TRBJ1-1, with 10 bases identical to TRBD1. Per the germline V gene, CDR1 is LNHDA and CDR2 is SQIVND (reference sequence). With V trimmed by 4 bases and J by 7 bases, 6 bases remained unmatched. CDR3 size: 14 residues. DNA of the CDR3: TGTGCCAGTAGTACCGACAGGGGGCAAATTGAAGCTTTCTTT. It specifies CASSTDRGQIEAFF.

This clone came up a few times. This chain uses TRBV9 with TRBJ2-1; D is ambiguous. CDR3 length: 14 amino acids. Germline V gene lookup returns CDR1 SGDLS and CDR2 YYNGEE. The germline V and J ends were trimmed by 0 bases and 7 bases, with 11 bases remaining between them. Written as DNA, the CDR3 is TGTGCCAGCAGCGTAGCCGGTCTTGGGAATGAGCAGTTCTTC. Amino acid sequence: CASSVAGLGNEQFF.

This rearrangement joins TRBV18 to TRBJ2-3; D perhaps matches TRBD1 (5 bases). The V gene's germline CDR1 is KGHSH and CDR2 LQKENI. The V end was cut by 1 base, the J end by 5 bases, with 16 bases between. CDR3 length: 16 residues. The CDR3 sequence is CASSPQRLTGRDTQYF. The CDR3 DNA is TGTGCCAGCTCACCACAGCGCCTTACAGGCAGAGATACGCAGTATTTT.

The chain joins TRBV6-1 to TRBJ2-2, with D possibly being TRBD1 (5 bases). The CDR3 is made up of 12 amino acids. The V gene's germline CDR1 is MNHNS and CDR2 SASEGT. V lost 7 bases and J 6 bases, leaving 9 bases between the germline ends. CDR3 DNA: TGTGCCAGCAATTTCAGGGCCGGGGAGCTGTTTTTT. This encodes CASNFRAGELFF.

A remark on this clone: One end of the junction is discordant with germline, which a read error may explain. The gene calls are TRBV19 and TRBJ1-2, with D uncertain. Germline CDR1 and CDR2: LNHDA and SQIVND (reference sequence). CDR3 size: 12 residues. The CDR3 DNA is TGTGCCGGTAGTATCCAGAACTATGGCTACACCTTC. Translated: CAGSIQNYGYTF. The full variable domain, in which reference TRBV19 and TRBJ1-2 provide the parts outside the CDR3, is DGGITQSPKYLFRKEGQNVTLSCEQNLNHDAMYWYRQDPGQGLRLIYYSQIVNDFQKGDIAEGYSVSREKKESFPLTVTSAQKNPTAFYLCAGSIQNYGYTFGSGTRLTVV.

The DNA of the CDR3 is TGTGCCAGCAGCTTAGGCTTCCTCAGAGGACAGGGAGTTTTCTCTGGGGCCAACGTCCTGACTTTC. Its translation: CASSLGFLRGQGVFSGANVLTF. This chain connects TRBV13 to TRBJ2-6, with TRBD1 matching over 8 bases. CDR3 size: 22 residues. Germline V gives CDR1 PRHDT, CDR2 FYEKMQ (reference sequence). V lost 0 bases and J lost 0; bases outside the gene matches: 16.

This chain links TRBV11-3 with TRBJ2-7, with 10 bases lining up with TRBD1. The V segment lost 4 bases and the J segment 6 bases; nucleotides outside the gene matches: 6. Germline-derived CDR1 and CDR2 are SGHNT and YENEEA. This CDR3 is built from 14 residues. The CDR3 DNA is TGTGCCAGCAGCTCCCGACAGGGGGCTTCCGAGCAGTACGTC. It yields the protein CASSSRQGASEQYV.

This chain connects TRBV7-9 to TRBJ2-2; no clear D. Deletions cut 3 bases from V and 5 bases from J, with 4 bases between. The CDR3 has 12 amino acids. The germline V gene has CDR1 SEHNR and CDR2 FQNEAQ (reference sequence). CDR3 bases: TGTGCCAGCAGCTTTGGGACCGGGGAGCTGTTTTTT. It specifies CASSFGTGELFF.

The J gene is TRBJ2-5, the V gene TRBV4-2; 11 bases are shared with TRBD1. The J call may not be correct, given that the DNA end is closer to TRBJ2-7. Germline V gene sequence: CDR1 LGHNA, CDR2 YNFKEQ. The CDR3 runs to 14 residues. This CDR3 reads CASSPDRGLYEQYF. Written as DNA, the CDR3 is TGTGCCAGCAGCCCGGACAGGGGGCTATACGAGCAGTACTTC.